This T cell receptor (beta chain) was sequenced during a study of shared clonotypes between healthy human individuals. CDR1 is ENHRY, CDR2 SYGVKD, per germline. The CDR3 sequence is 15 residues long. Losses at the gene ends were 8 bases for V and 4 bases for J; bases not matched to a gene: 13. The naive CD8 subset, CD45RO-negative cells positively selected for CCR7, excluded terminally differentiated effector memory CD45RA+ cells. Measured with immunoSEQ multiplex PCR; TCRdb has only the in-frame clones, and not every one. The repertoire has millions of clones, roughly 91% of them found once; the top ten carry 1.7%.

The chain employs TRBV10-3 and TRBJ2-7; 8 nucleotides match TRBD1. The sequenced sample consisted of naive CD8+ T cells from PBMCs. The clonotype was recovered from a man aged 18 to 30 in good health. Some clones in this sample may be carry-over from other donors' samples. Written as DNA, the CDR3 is TGTGCCATCGGAGACCATGGACAGGGAGTGTACGAGCAGTACTTC. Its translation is CAIGDHGQGVYEQYF.